The 30 T cell receptor beta chains below all came from one sample that was sequenced in a study of blood T cell repertoires in COVID-19. Sequenced by immunoSEQ multiplex PCR; TCRdb stores in-frame clones only, minus some. In the table there are under 80,000 clones, 70% to 80% of which are singletons. The source material was peripheral blood. These receptors were collected from a human donor in a cohort sampled during active COVID-19.

The chain uses TRBV5-4 and TRBJ2-3, with 10 bases fitting TRBD2. CDR3 size: 17 residues. Germline CDR1 and CDR2: SGHNT and YYREEE (reference sequence). The trim removed 3 bases at V and 0 bases at J, leaving 7 bases unmatched. The CDR3 region is CASSYGLAALSTDTQYF. CDR3 nucleotides: TGTGCCAGCAGCTACGGACTAGCGGCTCTAAGCACAGATACGCAGTATTTT. Full variable domain (rest looked up from reference TRBV5-4 and TRBJ2-3): ETGVTQSPTHLIKTRGQQVTLRCSSQSGHNTVSWYQQALGQGPQFIFQYYREEENGRGNFPPRFSGLQFPNYSSELNVNALELDDSALYLCASSYGLAALSTDTQYFGPGTRLTVL.

V and J are TRBV5-6 and TRBJ2-7; D is perhaps TRBD1 (5 bases). The germline V gene encodes CDR1 SGHDT and CDR2 YYEEEE. V was cut by 6 bases and J by 2 bases, with 24 bases left in between. CDR3 size: 17 residues. CDR3 bases: TGTGCCAGCAACCCATCCCCAGGGTCCTACCTCACCTACGAGCAGTACTTC. Translated: CASNPSPGSYLTYEQYF.

The genes are TRBV28 and TRBJ2-7; a possible D gene is TRBD2 (7 bases). CDR3 length: 16 amino acids. Germline V gene sequence: CDR1 MDHEN, CDR2 SYDVKM. V gave up 6 bases and J gave up 4 bases, with 22 bases separating them. CDR3: CASRGGGPGKNYEQYF. The CDR3 nucleotides are TGTGCCAGCAGAGGGGGGGGACCCGGAAAAAATTACGAGCAGTACTTC.

This sequence joins TRBV6-6 and TRBJ1-2; D is perhaps TRBD1 (5 bases). This CDR3 is built from 12 residues. V gave up 6 bases and J gave up 6 bases, with 11 bases separating them. The germline V gene has CDR1 MNHNY and CDR2 SVGAGI (reference sequence). The CDR3 DNA follows: TGTGCCAGCAGGTGGGGGGACCATGGCTACACCTTC. It specifies CASRWGDHGYTF.

V and J are TRBV19 and TRBJ2-7; 10 bases map to TRBD1. The germline CDR1 and CDR2 sequences are LNHDA and SQIVND (reference sequence). This CDR3 region has 13 residues. After removal of 5 bases from V and 3 bases from J, the junction contained 1 base not matched to a gene. CDR3 bases: TGTGCCAGTAGTGGACAGGGGGACTACGAGCAGTACTTC. Protein product: CASSGQGDYEQYF.

This clone has just a few counts. The chain recombines TRBV21-1 with TRBJ2-3; the D call in the table, TRBD2, was not verified against the DNA. TRBV21-1 has pseudogene status. The CDR3 extends over 23 amino acids. CDR3 sequence (DNA): TGTGCCAGCAGCAGTACGCAAATAGCGGGAAGACAGTTTATCCGCGGATACACAGATACGCAGTATTTT. Its translation is CASSSTQIAGRQFIRGYTDTQYF.

The chain couples TRBV3-1 (or the pseudogene TRBV3-2) to TRBJ1-6; D is possibly TRBD1 (6 bases). The CDR3 sequence is 17 residues long. Germline V gives CDR1 LGHDT, CDR2 YNNKEL (reference sequence). V gave up 4 bases and J gave up 4 bases, with 17 bases separating them. The CDR3: CASSRIQGYGYNSPLHF. CDR3 nucleotide sequence: TGTGCCAGCAGCCGTATACAGGGATACGGATATAATTCACCCCTCCACTTT.

This chain connects TRBV28 to TRBJ1-1, with TRBD1 matching over 9 bases. In germline, CDR1 is MDHEN, CDR2 SYDVKM. The CDR3 spans 15 residues. Trimming at V came to 6 bases and at J to 3 bases, leaving 8 bases not matched to a gene. In DNA form, the CDR3 reads TGTGCCAGCAGGCCCCCCAGGACAGGGGACACTGAAGCTTTCTTT. Its translation is CASRPPRTGDTEAFF.

The sample holds a few counts of this clone. The V and J genes are TRBV28 and TRBJ2-7, with D perhaps TRBD1 (6 bases). Trimming cost V 5 bases and J 2 bases, with 13 bases left between them. Germline V gives CDR1 MDHEN, CDR2 SYDVKM. This CDR3 is built from 14 residues. The CDR3 nucleotides are TGTGCCAGCAGTCCCCCAGGACAGACCTACGAGCAGTACTTC. Amino acid sequence: CASSPPGQTYEQYF.

The chain is built from TRBV15 and TRBJ2-5; 11 bases line up with TRBD1. CDR1 is LNHNV, CDR2 YYDKDF, per germline (reference sequence). This CDR3 is built from 16 residues. The junction had 3 bases not matched to a gene; V was cut back by 1 base and J by 2 bases. CDR3 in DNA: TGTGCCACCAGCAGAGGGGACAGGGGGAATCAAGAGACCCAGTACTTC. The encoded protein is CATSRGDRGNQETQYF.

This clone showed up just a few times. V is TRBV9 and J is TRBJ2-5, with 10 nucleotides matching TRBD1. J was trimmed by 5 bases and V by 3 bases; bases with no gene match: 7. The CDR3 sequence is 15 residues long. Germline V gene data show CDR1 as SGDLS and CDR2 as YYNGEE. The chain's CDR3 is CASSERDRGWETQYF. In nucleotides, the CDR3 is TGTGCCAGCAGCGAGCGGGACAGGGGTTGGGAGACCCAGTACTTC.

The rearrangement joins TRBV7-9 to TRBJ1-4, with 9 bases fitting TRBD1. Trimming cost V 5 bases and J 4 bases; bases outside gene matches: 8. This CDR3 comprises 16 residues. CDR1 is SEHNR, CDR2 FQNEAQ, per germline (reference sequence). The CDR3: CASSQDAGQGNEKLFF. CDR3 sequence (DNA): TGTGCCAGCAGCCAGGACGCGGGACAGGGTAATGAAAAACTGTTTTTT. The full variable domain, with the rest looked up from reference TRBV7-9 and TRBJ1-4, is DTGVSQNPRHKITKRGQNVTFRCDPISEHNRLYWYRQTLGQGPEFLTYFQNEAQLEKSRLLSDRFSAERPKGSFSTLEIQRTEQGDSAMYLCASSQDAGQGNEKLFFGSGTQLSVL.

The chain combines TRBV6-5 with TRBJ1-6; 7 bases map to TRBD1. This CDR3 is 15 amino acids long. Germline CDR1 reads MNHEY; CDR2 reads SVGAGI. Trimming removed 4 bases from V and 7 bases from J; junction bases left unmatched: 7. CDR3 coding DNA: TGTGCCAGCAGTTGGCGACAGGGTCGGAATTCACCCCTCCACTTT. It encodes CASSWRQGRNSPLHF.

This clone was seen a few times. This chain links TRBV24-1 with TRBJ2-1; 8 bases are shared with TRBD2. Germline lookup yields CDR1 KGHDR and CDR2 SFDVKD. The CDR3 length is 15 residues. Losses at the gene ends were 4 bases for V and 4 bases for J; bases not matched to a gene: 5. The CDR3 sequence: CATSDPRGGYNEQFF. CDR3 DNA sequence: TGTGCCACCAGTGACCCTCGGGGGGGATACAATGAGCAGTTCTTC.

The rearrangement joins TRBV20-1 to TRBJ2-1; 14 bases are a match to TRBD2. After removal of 3 bases from V and 0 bases from J, the junction contained 4 bases not matched to a gene. The germline gives CDR1 DFQATT, CDR2 SNEGSKA (reference sequence). The CDR3 runs to 17 residues. CDR3 residues: CSASGTSGGSSYNEQFF. The CDR3 bases are TGCAGTGCTAGTGGGACTAGCGGGGGCAGCTCCTACAATGAGCAGTTCTTC.

This clone was recorded only once. CDR3 nucleotide sequence: TGCGCCAGCAGCGTACTTACAACTAATGAAAAACTGTTTTTT. Translating gives CASSVLTTNEKLFF. The chain links TRBV5-1 to TRBJ1-4; the D is unclear. The CDR3 runs 14 residues. Germline values: CDR1 SGHRS, CDR2 YFSETQ. Trimming stripped 4 bases from V and 0 bases from J, with 7 bases between.

The count of this clone is one. The chain combines TRBV19 with TRBJ1-1; 7 bases map to TRBD1. CDR3 length equals 14 residues. V dropped 4 bases and J dropped 2; count of bases not matched to a gene: 4. CDR1 is LNHDA and CDR2 is SQIVND in the germline V gene (reference sequence). The CDR3 here is CASSRRQGNTEAFF. In nucleotides, the CDR3 is TGTGCCAGTAGTAGGAGACAGGGAAACACTGAAGCTTTCTTT.

In this sample, this clone turned up a few times. The chain has TRBV5-8 and TRBJ2-4; D uncertain. This CDR3 spans 13 amino acids. The germline gives CDR1 SGHTS, CDR2 YDEGEE. V lost 6 bases, J lost 13 bases, and 20 bases lay in between. The CDR3 here is CASTTMVDSLQYF. In nucleotides, the CDR3 is TGTGCCAGCACCACGATGGTCGACTCCCTCCAGTACTTC.

This clone has just one count. This chain links TRBV28 with TRBJ2-4; D is undetermined. The V end was cut by 6 bases, the J end by 6 bases, with 9 bases between. This CDR3 comprises 12 residues. Germline loops: CDR1 MDHEN, CDR2 SYDVKM. The CDR3 reads CASRTGLNIQYF. The CDR3 DNA follows: TGTGCCAGCAGAACGGGTTTAAACATTCAGTACTTC.

This clone was counted between two and nine times. The chain couples TRBV6-5 to TRBJ2-7; 8 bases agree with TRBD1. Germline CDR1 and CDR2: MNHEY and SVGAGI. J lost 3 bases, V lost 6 bases, and 10 bases had no gene match. The CDR3 has 15 amino acids. In DNA, the CDR3 is TGTGCCAGCAGCCGTCCTGCGACAGGGGTCTACGAGCAGTACTTC. Encoded protein: CASSRPATGVYEQYF.

The chain recombines TRBV5-1 with TRBJ1-3, with a possible D match to TRBD1 (5 bases). This CDR3 is built from 15 residues. The V gene lost 0 bases and the J gene lost 4 bases, with 11 bases spanning the gap. Looked up from germline, CDR1 is SGHRS and CDR2 is YFSETQ. The CDR3 DNA follows: TGCGCCAGCAGCTTGGGACAGACCGCGGGAAACACCATATATTTT. Amino acid sequence: CASSLGQTAGNTIYF.

The chain carries TRBV27 and TRBJ2-6; D call uncertain. The CDR3 covers 19 residues. CDR1 is MNHEY and CDR2 is SMNVEV in the germline V gene (reference sequence). V was cut by 4 bases and J by 0 bases, with 19 bases left in between. CDR3 nucleotides: TGTGCCAGCAGTTCAACCGCCGGGTTGCGTAGCTCTGGGGCCAACGTCCTGACTTTC. This translates into CASSSTAGLRSSGANVLTF. Based on the CDR3 plus reference TRBV27 and TRBJ2-6, the full variable domain is EAQVTQNPRYLITVTGKKLTVTCSQNMNHEYMSWYRQDPGLGLRQIYYSMNVEVTDKGDVPEGYKVSRKEKRNFPLILESPSPNQTSLYFCASSSTAGLRSSGANVLTFGAGSRLTVL.

In its sample, this clone was seen a few times. The genes are TRBV6-5 and TRBJ1-5; 9 nucleotides align to TRBD1. The V and J ends lost 2 bases and 2 bases, in that order; junction bases with no gene match: 1. The CDR3 extends over 15 amino acids. Germline V CDR1 and CDR2: MNHEY, SVGAGI. CDR3 bases: TGTGCCAGCAGTTACACAGGGGGCGGCAATCAGCCCCAGCATTTT. This gives the protein CASSYTGGGNQPQHF.

This chain uses TRBV3-1 (or the pseudogene TRBV3-2) with TRBJ2-3; TRBD1 might be the D (6 bases). CDR1 and CDR2 from the germline V gene are LGHDT and YNNKEL (reference sequence). Trimming stripped 4 bases from V and 9 bases from J, with 8 bases between. CDR3 size: 11 residues. The CDR3 DNA is TGTGCCAGCAGCCTGGGACACACGCAGTATTTT. Translating gives CASSLGHTQYF.

This clone has only a few counts. J is TRBJ1-5 and V is TRBV19; D remains unclear. Germline loops: CDR1 LNHDA, CDR2 SQIVND (reference sequence). Trimming took off 4 bases at V and 9 bases at J, with 7 bases between the two ends. The CDR3 loop spans 11 amino acids. The CDR3 here is CASSTLGPQHF. CDR3 in DNA: TGTGCCAGTAGTACCCTAGGGCCCCAGCATTTT.

The chain recombines TRBV7-9 with TRBJ2-1; 8 bases fit TRBD2. V trimming: 0 bases; J trimming: 7 bases; junction bases outside the gene matches: 5. The CDR3 runs to 15 residues. The V gene's germline CDR1 is SEHNR and CDR2 FQNEAQ (reference sequence). The CDR3 reads CASSLASGIVNEQFF. The CDR3 nucleotides read TGTGCCAGCAGCTTAGCTAGCGGGATAGTGAATGAGCAGTTCTTC.

This clone came up a few times. V gene TRBV27 combines with J gene TRBJ2-7; maybe TRBD1 (5 bases). Trimming shortened V by 6 bases and J by 0 bases, and 18 bases separated the two germline ends. Germline CDR1 MNHEY, CDR2 SMNVEV (reference sequence). This CDR3 region has 16 residues. In DNA form, the CDR3 reads TGTGCCAGCAGCGTAAAAGTGGGGCACTACTCCTACGAGCAGTACTTC. Amino acid sequence: CASSVKVGHYSYEQYF.

This chain joins TRBV3-1 (or the pseudogene TRBV3-2) and TRBJ1-1, with 7 bases matching TRBD1. The CDR3 has 17 amino acids. After removal of 11 bases from V and 4 bases from J, the junction contained 22 bases not matched to a gene. The germline V gene encodes CDR1 LGHDT and CDR2 YNNKEL (reference sequence). This chain's CDR3 is CARPLAEEQGKGTEAFF. CDR3 sequence (DNA): TGTGCCCGTCCGCTGGCAGAAGAACAGGGGAAGGGCACTGAAGCTTTCTTT.

The chain combines TRBV28 with TRBJ2-1; D is undetermined. The V gene lost 1 base and the J gene lost 10 bases, with 8 bases spanning the gap. Germline V CDR1 and CDR2: MDHEN, SYDVKM. CDR3 length: 12 amino acids. The CDR3 loop is CASSLSYFEQFF. The CDR3, as DNA: TGTGCCAGCAGTTTATCATACTTCGAGCAGTTCTTC.

The chain couples TRBV12-3 or TRBV12-4 to TRBJ1-5, with D unclear. The CDR3 totals 12 residues. V was trimmed by 6 bases and J by 12 bases, leaving 15 bases between them. CDR3 in amino acids: CASRLREGVQHF. The CDR3 bases are TGTGCCAGCAGACTGAGGGAAGGCGTCCAGCATTTT.